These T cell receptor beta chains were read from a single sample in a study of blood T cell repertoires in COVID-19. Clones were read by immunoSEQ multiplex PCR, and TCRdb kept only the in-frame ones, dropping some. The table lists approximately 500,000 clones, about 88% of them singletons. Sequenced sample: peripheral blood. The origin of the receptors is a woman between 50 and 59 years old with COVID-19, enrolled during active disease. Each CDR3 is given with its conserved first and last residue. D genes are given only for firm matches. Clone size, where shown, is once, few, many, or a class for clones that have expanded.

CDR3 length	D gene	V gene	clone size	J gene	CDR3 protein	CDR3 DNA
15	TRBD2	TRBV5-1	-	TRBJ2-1	CASSFTSGGLNEQFF	TGCGCCAGCAGCTTTACTAGCGGGGGTTTAAATGAGCAGTTCTTC
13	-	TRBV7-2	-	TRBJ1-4	CASKGGGDEKLFF	TGTGCCAGCAAGGGTGGGGGGGATGAAAAACTGTTTTTT
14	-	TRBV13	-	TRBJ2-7	CASSSSDGFYEQYF	TGTGCCAGCAGCTCGAGCGACGGTTTCTACGAGCAGTACTTC
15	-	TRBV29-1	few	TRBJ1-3	CSVRTVSRSGNTIYF	TGCAGCGTACGGACAGTTTCCCGCTCTGGAAACACCATATATTTT
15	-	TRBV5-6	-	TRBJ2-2	CASSDTGSRTGELFF	TGTGCCAGCAGTGACACAGGGTCAAGGACCGGGGAGCTGTTTTTT
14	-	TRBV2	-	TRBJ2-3	CASSEDKYTDTQYF	TGTGCCAGCAGTGAAGACAAATACACAGATACGCAGTATTTT
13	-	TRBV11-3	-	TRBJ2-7	CASSSDLPREQYF	TGTGCCAGCAGCTCGGACTTGCCCCGGGAGCAGTACTTC
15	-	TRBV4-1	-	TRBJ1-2	CASSQDGGSVYGYTF	TGCGCCAGCAGCCAAGATGGAGGGTCGGTTTATGGCTACACCTTC
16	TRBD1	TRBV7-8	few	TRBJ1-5	CASSLMGTGIGQPQHF	TGTGCCAGCAGCTTAATGGGGACAGGGATCGGGCAGCCCCAGCATTTT
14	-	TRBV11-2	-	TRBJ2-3	CASSRLLSTDTQYF	TGTGCCAGCAGCCGACTGTTGAGCACAGATACGCAGTATTTT
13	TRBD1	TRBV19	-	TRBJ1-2	CASSQTGDYGYTF	TGTGCCAGTAGCCAGACAGGGGACTATGGCTACACCTTC
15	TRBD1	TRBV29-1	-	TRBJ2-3	CSVDPGQGGVDTQYF	TGCAGCGTCGATCCCGGACAGGGAGGAGTAGATACGCAGTATTTT
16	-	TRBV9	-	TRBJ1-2	CASSVAAGRFNYGYTF	TGTGCCAGCAGCGTAGCTGCAGGCCGATTCAACTATGGCTACACCTTC
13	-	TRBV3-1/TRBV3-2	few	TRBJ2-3	CASSQPPGSRQYF	TGTGCCAGCAGCCAACCCCCGGGTAGTAGGCAGTATTTT
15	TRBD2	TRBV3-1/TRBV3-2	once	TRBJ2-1	CASSRLAGGRDEQFF	TGTGCCAGCAGCAGACTAGCGGGGGGCCGGGATGAGCAGTTCTTC
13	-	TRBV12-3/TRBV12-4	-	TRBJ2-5	CASSLSGSATQYF	TGTGCCAGCAGTTTATCGGGGTCAGCGACCCAGTACTTC
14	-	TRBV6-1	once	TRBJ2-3	CASSEAKPVDTQYF	TGTGCCAGCAGTGAAGCCAAGCCGGTTGATACGCAGTATTTT
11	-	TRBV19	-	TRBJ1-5	CASGGPFSQHF	TGTGCCAGTGGCGGCCCATTTAGCCAGCATTTT
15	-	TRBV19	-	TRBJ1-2	CASSIVGRAFYGYTF	TGTGCCAGTAGTATAGTCGGCAGGGCCTTCTATGGCTACACCTTC
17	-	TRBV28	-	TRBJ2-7	CASSLYVRGFVTYEQYF	TGTGCCAGCAGTTTATACGTTAGGGGTTTTGTGACCTACGAGCAGTACTTC
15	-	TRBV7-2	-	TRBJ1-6	CASSLVEAVNSPLHF	TGTGCCAGCAGCTTAGTGGAGGCAGTAAATTCACCCCTCCACTTT
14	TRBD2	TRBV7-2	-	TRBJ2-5	CASSSSGGRETQYF	TGTGCCAGCAGCTCCTCGGGGGGGCGGGAGACCCAGTACTTC
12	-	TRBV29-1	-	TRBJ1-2	CSVRNSYYGYTF	TGCAGTGTCCGGAACAGTTATTATGGCTACACCTTC
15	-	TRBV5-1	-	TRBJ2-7	CASSLEFRGAYEQYF	TGCGCCAGCAGCTTGGAATTCAGGGGCGCGTACGAGCAGTACTTC
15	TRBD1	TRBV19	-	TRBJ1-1	CASSKTTGERGEAFF	TGTGCCAGTAGTAAAACTACAGGGGAAAGGGGGGAAGCTTTCTTT
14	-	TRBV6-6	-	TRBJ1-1	CASSYTTGNTEAFF	TGTGCCAGCAGTTACACGACAGGGAACACTGAAGCTTTCTTT
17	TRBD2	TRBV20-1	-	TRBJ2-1	CSASGLAGASSYNEQFF	TGCAGTGCTAGTGGACTAGCGGGGGCCAGCTCCTACAATGAGCAGTTCTTC
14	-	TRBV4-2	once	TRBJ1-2	CASSPRAGNYGYTF	TGTGCCAGCAGCCCCAGGGCTGGGAACTATGGCTACACCTTC
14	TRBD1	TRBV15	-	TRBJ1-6	CATSRDRGESPLHF	TGTGCCACCAGCAGAGACAGGGGGGAATCACCCCTCCACTTT
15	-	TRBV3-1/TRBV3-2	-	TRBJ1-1	CASSQDQGGNTEAFF	TGTGCCAGCAGCCAAGATCAAGGGGGGAACACTGAAGCTTTCTTT
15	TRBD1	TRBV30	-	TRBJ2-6	CAWDRGVSGANVLTF	TGTGCCTGGGACAGGGGAGTCTCTGGGGCCAACGTCCTGACTTTC
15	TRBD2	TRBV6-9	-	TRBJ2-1	CASSSLGGVINEQFF	TGTGCCAGCAGTTCTCTGGGAGGGGTGATCAATGAGCAGTTCTTC
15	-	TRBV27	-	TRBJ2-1	CASSTGSTGGNEQFF	TGTGCCAGCAGTACAGGGTCAACGGGGGGCAATGAGCAGTTCTTC
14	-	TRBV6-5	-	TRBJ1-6	CASSSSRYNSPLHF	TGTGCCAGCAGTTCGAGCAGGTATAATTCACCCCTCCACTTT
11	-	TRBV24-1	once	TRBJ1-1	CATSSSRRTFF	TGTGCCACCAGTAGTAGCAGGAGGACTTTCTTT
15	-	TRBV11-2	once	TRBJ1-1	CATARQIGSHTEAFF	TGTGCCACCGCCAGACAAATAGGAAGCCACACTGAAGCTTTCTTT
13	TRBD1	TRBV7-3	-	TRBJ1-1	CASSIKGGGEAFF	TGTGCCAGCAGCATTAAAGGGGGCGGTGAAGCTTTCTTT
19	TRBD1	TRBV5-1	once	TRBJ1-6	CASSLTGQGPSSYNSPLHF	TGCGCCAGCAGCTTGACGGGACAGGGCCCCAGCTCCTATAATTCACCCCTCCACTTT
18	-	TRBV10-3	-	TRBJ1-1	CAISPDRRTGRGNTEAFF	TGTGCCATCAGTCCTGACAGGCGAACCGGAAGGGGTAACACTGAAGCTTTCTTT
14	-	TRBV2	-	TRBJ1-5	CASSEAGGNQPQHF	TGTGCCAGCAGTGAGGCAGGAGGAAATCAGCCCCAGCATTTT
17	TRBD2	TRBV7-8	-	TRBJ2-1	CASRDPDGLAGYNEQFF	TGTGCCAGCAGGGATCCTGATGGACTAGCGGGGTACAATGAGCAGTTCTTC
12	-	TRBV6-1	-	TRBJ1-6	CASSEQRPYYYF	TGTGCCAGCAGTGAACAGAGACCCTACTACTATTTT
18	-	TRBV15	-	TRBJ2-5	CATSRDLGADWGWETQYF	TGTGCCACCAGCAGAGATCTAGGGGCCGACTGGGGTTGGGAGACCCAGTACTTC
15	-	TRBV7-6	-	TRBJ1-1	CASSLSWGRNTEAFF	TGTGCCAGCAGCTTATCATGGGGGCGGAACACTGAAGCTTTCTTT
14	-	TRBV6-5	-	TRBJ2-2	CASIPGLYTGELFF	TGTGCCAGCATCCCGGGACTTTACACCGGGGAGCTGTTTTTT
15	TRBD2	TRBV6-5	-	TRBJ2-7	CASSRVAGDSYEQYF	TGTGCCAGCAGCCGAGTAGCGGGGGACTCCTACGAGCAGTACTTC
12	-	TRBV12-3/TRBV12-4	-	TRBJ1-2	CASSRGRRGYTF	TGTGCCAGCAGCCGAGGGAGGCGTGGCTACACCTTC
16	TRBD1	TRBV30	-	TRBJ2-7	CAWSVREGTGDNEQYF	TGTGCCTGGAGTGTACGAGAAGGGACAGGGGACAACGAGCAGTACTTC
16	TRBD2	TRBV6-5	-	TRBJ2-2	CASSYDRGGIGGELFF	TGTGCCAGCAGTTACGATCGGGGGGGTATAGGAGGGGAGCTGTTTTTT
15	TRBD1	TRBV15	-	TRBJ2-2	CATRAGTGRSGELFF	TGTGCCACCAGAGCCGGGACAGGGCGGTCCGGGGAGCTGTTTTTT
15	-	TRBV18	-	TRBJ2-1	CASSQLTTDRDEQFF	TGTGCCAGCTCACAACTCACGACCGACCGGGATGAGCAGTTCTTC